These 29 T cell receptor beta chains were all obtained from the same sample, sequenced in a study of T-cell memory formation after mild COVID-19 (dated by TCRdb to about 2021). Library preparation used 5' RACE. Sequencer: Illumina NovaSeq 6000. Clones were called with MiXCR by TCRdb after fastp trimmed the public reads at Q25, and only in-frame beta chains were retained. Rows with one shared CDR3 protein collapse into an entry with the most common genes and DNA. This sample gives around 100,000 distinct CDR3 sequences in total; approximately 10% of them show up just once. The ten biggest clones cover around 40% of the sample. Sequenced input: PBMCs or a T cell subset sorted from them (not recorded which). The source is a young man who had mild COVID-19 (a few samples of this study predate the infection). The sample titles of this study are shuffled in the database, so cell type and time point are left out; the donor was told from shared clones.

This clonotype was found a few times. The chain is built from TRBV5-1 and TRBJ2-3; D ambiguous. The CDR3 contains 14 residues. Between the trimmed V and J ends, which lost 2 bases and 2 bases, there was a span of 9 bases. Looked up from germline, CDR1 is SGHRS and CDR2 is YFSETQ. In nucleotides, the CDR3 is TGCGCCAGCAGCTTCGACTCCGTCACAGATACGCAGTATTTT. Its translation is CASSFDSVTDTQYF.

This clonotype showed up just a few times. The chain links TRBV4-1 to TRBJ1-1; 7 nucleotides match TRBD1. The CDR3 spans 13 residues. Germline assignment: CDR1 MGHRA and CDR2 YSYEKL. Unmatched junction bases numbered 7, after V lost 4 bases and J lost 8 bases. CDR3 loop: CASSPTGALEAFF. In nucleotides, the CDR3 is TGCGCCAGCAGCCCCACAGGGGCTCTCGAAGCTTTCTTT.

CDR3 nucleotide sequence: TGCAGCGTTGAAGCCCCAGGGGGGGATTCCTACGAGCAGTACTTC. This gives the protein CSVEAPGGDSYEQYF. The chain carries TRBV29-1 and TRBJ2-7; possibly TRBD1 or TRBD2 for D (7 bases each). Germline loops: CDR1 SQVTM, CDR2 ANQGSEA. The CDR3 runs to 15 residues. V lost 1 base, J lost 1 base, and 14 bases lay in between.

This clonotype was seen a few times. The J gene is TRBJ2-2, the V gene TRBV4-1; D not resolved. This CDR3 spans 14 amino acids. The V end lost 3 bases, the J end lost 2 bases, and 7 bases lay between the germline ends. Germline V gene sequence: CDR1 MGHRA, CDR2 YSYEKL. Written as DNA, the CDR3 is TGCGCCAGCAGCCATGTCAGAAACACCGGGGAGCTGTTTTTT. Protein sequence: CASSHVRNTGELFF.

This clonotype was seen repeatedly, ten times or more. V is TRBV12-3 or TRBV12-4 and J is TRBJ2-7; TRBD2 is a possible D gene (6 bases). Trimming took 5 bases from V and 6 from J, leaving 23 bases between them. The CDR3 contains 16 residues. The CDR3 region has the DNA TGTGCCAGCAGTCACTTCTTAGGCGGGGAGAGGAGCGAGCAGTACTTC. It codes for CASSHFLGGERSEQYF.

This chain joins TRBV28 and TRBJ1-1; 7 bases agree with TRBD1. V lost 7 bases and J lost 2; bases outside the gene matches: 10. Germline-derived CDR1 and CDR2 are MDHEN and SYDVKM. This CDR3 spans 15 amino acids. CDR3 sequence (DNA): TGTGCCAGCATCGAGACCGGGACAGTCAACACTGAAGCTTTCTTT. It codes for CASIETGTVNTEAFF. Together with reference TRBV28 and TRBJ1-1, the CDR3 gives the full variable domain: DVKVTQSSRYLVKRTGEKVFLECVQDMDHENMFWYRQDPGLGLRLIYFSYDVKMKEKGDIPEGYSVSREKKERFSLILESASTNQTSMYLCASIETGTVNTEAFFGQGTRLTVV.

The rearrangement uses TRBV7-2 and TRBJ2-3; 13 nucleotides line up with TRBD2. This CDR3 region has 15 residues. Germline CDR1 reads SGHTA; CDR2 reads FQGNSA. With V trimmed by 5 bases and J by 4 bases, 3 bases remained unmatched. The CDR3 protein is CASSMGLAGPDTQYF. For the CDR3, the DNA is TGTGCCAGCAGCATGGGACTAGCGGGGCCAGATACGCAGTATTTT. The full variable domain, with the rest looked up from reference TRBV7-2 and TRBJ2-3, is GAGVSQSPSNKVTEKGKDVELRCDPISGHTALYWYRQSLGQGLEFLIYFQGNSAPDKSGLPSDRFSAERTGGSVSTLTIQRTQQEDSAVYLCASSMGLAGPDTQYFGPGTRLTVL.

This clonotype was observed a handful of times. This sequence joins TRBV28 and TRBJ1-1, with 8 bases lining up with TRBD1. Germline-derived CDR1 and CDR2 are MDHEN and SYDVKM. Trimming at V came to 2 bases and at J to 13 bases, leaving 9 bases not matched to a gene. The CDR3 loop spans 13 amino acids. The CDR3 DNA reads TGTGCCAGCAGTTTAGGCCAGGGGGCTGACGTTTTCTTT. Amino acids: CASSLGQGADVFF. The full variable domain, completed using reference TRBV28 and TRBJ1-1, is DVKVTQSSRYLVKRTGEKVFLECVQDMDHENMFWYRQDPGLGLRLIYFSYDVKMKEKGDIPEGYSVSREKKERFSLILESASTNQTSMYLCASSLGQGADVFFGQGTRLTVV.

V and J are TRBV11-2 and TRBJ1-1; D is uncertain. CDR1 and CDR2 from the germline V gene are SGHAT and FQNNGV. Trimming cost V 1 base and J 13 bases, with 16 bases left between them. The CDR3 is 13 amino acids. Here the CDR3 reads CASSLVGRGPHFF. The CDR3 DNA follows: TGTGCCAGCAGCTTAGTCGGCCGAGGGCCGCATTTCTTT.

The chain combines TRBV3-1 with TRBJ1-3; D unresolved. This CDR3 has 15 amino acids. Germline V CDR1 and CDR2: LGHDT, YNNKEL (reference sequence). V dropped 6 bases and J dropped 0 bases, with 12 bases sitting between them. The CDR3 DNA is TGTGCCAGCAGAAAGACCTCCTCCTCTGGAAACACCATATATTTT. It is translated as CASRKTSSSGNTIYF.

This clonotype was recorded a few times. The chain joins TRBV4-3 to TRBJ2-1; TRBD1 might be the D (6 bases). Germline V gene sequence: CDR1 LGHNA, CDR2 YSLEER. The CDR3 totals 16 residues. Between the trimmed V and J ends, which lost 1 base and 2 bases, there was a span of 12 bases. CDR3 nucleotide sequence: TGCGCCAGCAGCCAAGGCCGGGACACCACCTACAATGAGCAGTTCTTC. This encodes CASSQGRDTTYNEQFF.

This clonotype was observed a few times. The chain uses TRBV12-3 or TRBV12-4 and TRBJ2-4; D possibly corresponds to TRBD2 (6 bases). This CDR3 spans 15 amino acids. The V and J ends lost 6 bases and 0 bases respectively, with 12 bases between them. CDR3 in amino acids: CASRRGEAAKNIQYF. As DNA, the CDR3 is TGTGCCAGCAGACGAGGGGAGGCAGCCAAAAACATTCAGTACTTC.

This clonotype has more than one count but fewer than ten. This chain joins TRBV5-1 and TRBJ2-1, with TRBD1 matching over 11 bases. The trim removed 0 bases at V and 8 bases at J, leaving 4 bases unmatched. Germline values: CDR1 SGHRS, CDR2 YFSETQ. The CDR3 is 15 residues long. The CDR3 coding sequence is TGCGCCAGCAGCTTGGAGGGACAGGGGGGGGATGAGCAGTTCTTC. It encodes CASSLEGQGGDEQFF. The full variable domain, its missing parts supplied by reference TRBV5-1 and TRBJ2-1, is KAGVTQTPRYLIKTRGQQVTLSCSPISGHRSVSWYQQTPGQGLQFLFEYFSETQRNKGNFPGRFSGRQFSNSRSEMNVSTLELGDSALYLCASSLEGQGGDEQFFGPGTRLTVL.

This chain connects TRBV7-9 to TRBJ2-1; 9 bases are a match to TRBD2. CDR1 and CDR2 from the germline V gene are SEHNR and FQNEAQ (reference sequence). The CDR3 loop spans 16 amino acids. J gave up 0 bases and V 7 bases, and 7 bases lay outside the gene matches. The CDR3 protein is CASKRGEGPSYNEQFF. CDR3 bases: TGTGCCAGCAAGCGGGGGGAAGGGCCCTCCTACAATGAGCAGTTCTTC.

J is TRBJ2-4 and V is TRBV27; no clear D. V was shortened by 0 bases and J by 1 base, with 7 bases between the two germline ends. The germline CDR1 and CDR2 sequences are MNHEY and SMNVEV (reference sequence). This CDR3 region has 15 residues. The CDR3 nucleotides read TGTGCCAGCAGTTTATCCACGTCGGCCAAAAACATTCAGTACTTC. This translates into CASSLSTSAKNIQYF.

This clonotype was counted only a few times. The rearrangement joins TRBV4-1 to TRBJ2-7; 7 bases line up with TRBD2. J lost 6 bases, V lost 1 base, and 9 bases had no gene match. The CDR3 is 15 amino acids. Germline V lookup: CDR1 MGHRA, CDR2 YSYEKL. The CDR3 loop is CASSQGEGSGAEQYF. Here the CDR3 DNA reads TGCGCCAGCAGCCAAGGGGAGGGAAGTGGCGCCGAGCAGTACTTC.

This sequence joins TRBV7-9 and TRBJ1-2; 7 bases match TRBD1. V gave up 1 base and J gave up 2 bases; unmatched junction bases: 4. This CDR3 is built from 15 residues. The germline gives CDR1 SEHNR, CDR2 FQNEAQ (reference sequence). In DNA form, the CDR3 reads TGTGCCAGCAGCTTAGATACAGGGGCGAACTATGGCTACACCTTC. It yields the protein CASSLDTGANYGYTF.

This chain connects TRBV10-3 to TRBJ2-1, with 11 bases identical to TRBD2. This CDR3 comprises 15 residues. The ends lost 4 bases at V and 6 bases at J; junction bases unmatched: 5. Germline values: CDR1 ENHRY, CDR2 SYGVKD. The DNA for the CDR3 is TGTGCCATCAGTGGTAGCGGGGGGGGATCCAATGAGCAGTTCTTC. Protein: CAISGSGGGSNEQFF.

This clonotype was counted between two and nine times. V usage is TRBV6-1 and J usage is TRBJ2-5; 8 nucleotides line up with TRBD2. Germline V gives CDR1 MNHNS, CDR2 SASEGT. Trimming removed 5 bases from V and 9 bases from J; junction bases left unmatched: 11. The CDR3 runs to 14 residues. This CDR3 reads CASSRLAGLEAQYF. DNA of the CDR3: TGTGCCAGCAGTAGGTTAGCGGGGTTAGAAGCCCAGTACTTC.

The chain joins TRBV27 to TRBJ2-5; D possibly corresponds to TRBD1 (6 bases). The CDR3 sequence is 14 residues long. Germline CDR1 is MNHEY and CDR2 is SMNVEV (reference sequence). Deletions cut 5 bases from V and 5 bases from J, with 15 bases between. In DNA, the CDR3 is TGTGCCAGCAGTCATCAGGGGCAGGGGGAGACCCAGTACTTC. This codes for CASSHQGQGETQYF.

This sequence joins TRBV6-6 and TRBJ1-1, with 8 bases that match TRBD1. Germline values: CDR1 MNHNY, CDR2 SVGAGI (reference sequence). The CDR3 covers 14 residues. The ends lost 5 bases at V and 6 bases at J; junction bases unmatched: 8. The CDR3 reads CASSPDRGISEAFF. The CDR3 DNA sequence: TGTGCCAGCAGTCCCGACAGGGGAATTTCTGAAGCTTTCTTT.

The sample holds a few counts of this clonotype. The chain joins TRBV6-6 to TRBJ2-1, with 9 bases lining up with TRBD1. This CDR3 has 14 amino acids. Trimming cost V 8 bases and J 5 bases; bases outside gene matches: 7. Germline CDR1 reads MNHNY; CDR2 reads SVGAGI (reference sequence). This CDR3 reads CASVLQGANNEQFF. The CDR3, as DNA: TGTGCCAGCGTACTACAGGGGGCAAACAATGAGCAGTTCTTC.

The chain uses TRBV5-1 and TRBJ2-1; no firm D call. The CDR3 contains 14 residues. V was cut by 0 bases and J by 8 bases, with 12 bases left in between. The germline gives CDR1 SGHRS, CDR2 YFSETQ. CDR3 sequence: CASSLDPPAYEQFF. CDR3 DNA sequence: TGCGCCAGCAGCTTGGACCCCCCTGCCTATGAGCAGTTCTTC.

V usage is TRBV2 and J usage is TRBJ2-7, with TRBD2 as a possible D gene (7 bases). The germline CDR1 and CDR2 sequences are SNHLY and FYNNEI. The CDR3 sequence is 16 residues long. Trimming stripped 7 bases from V and 3 bases from J, with 22 bases between. CDR3 amino acids: CASNEGGPTSHYEQYF. CDR3 coding DNA: TGTGCCAGCAATGAGGGGGGGCCCACGAGCCACTACGAGCAGTACTTC.

This clonotype was seen ten or more times. V and J are TRBV20-1 and TRBJ1-2; D call uncertain. Germline-derived CDR1 and CDR2 are DFQATT and SNEGSKA (reference sequence). V gave up 5 bases and J gave up 3 bases, with 10 bases separating them. The CDR3 length is 12 residues. CDR3 coding DNA: TGCAGTGCTTCTCGACCAGACTATGGCTACACCTTC. It yields the protein CSASRPDYGYTF.

This clonotype was recorded a few times. The chain joins TRBV4-1 to TRBJ2-4; D is perhaps TRBD1 (5 bases). Trimming cost V 4 bases and J 0 bases, with 13 bases left between them. The CDR3 is made up of 16 amino acids. Germline V gene data show CDR1 as MGHRA and CDR2 as YSYEKL. CDR3: CASSPGWGLAKNIQYF. CDR3 in DNA: TGCGCCAGCAGCCCAGGGTGGGGTCTAGCCAAAAACATTCAGTACTTC.

This clonotype was recorded at least ten times. Relative to the germline gene, one junction end is altered; a read error may explain this. The chain is built from TRBV12-3 or TRBV12-4 and TRBJ2-7; 12 positions match TRBD2. The CDR3 spans 14 residues. The DNA for the CDR3 is TGTGCCAGCAGCCAAACTAGCGGGGGGCCCAACTCGGCCTTC. Translated: CASSQTSGGPNSAF.

The chain links TRBV4-3 to TRBJ2-1; D is unclear. This CDR3 is 13 amino acids long. Germline V gene lookup returns CDR1 LGHNA and CDR2 YSLEER. The V gene lost 0 bases and the J gene lost 12 bases, with 12 bases spanning the gap. In DNA, the CDR3 is TGCGCCAGCAGCCAAGACCCGAAAAGAGGGCAGTTCTTC. This sequence encodes CASSQDPKRGQFF.

The sample holds a few counts of this clonotype. This chain connects TRBV10-1 to TRBJ2-7; D call uncertain. From germline, CDR1 is WNHNN and CDR2 SYGVQD (reference sequence). The CDR3 consists of 14 residues. Trimming left V 2 bases short and J 6 bases short, with 14 bases between. CDR3 loop: CASSERPENSEQYF. The CDR3 coding sequence is TGCGCCAGCAGTGAGAGACCGGAAAATTCCGAGCAGTACTTC.